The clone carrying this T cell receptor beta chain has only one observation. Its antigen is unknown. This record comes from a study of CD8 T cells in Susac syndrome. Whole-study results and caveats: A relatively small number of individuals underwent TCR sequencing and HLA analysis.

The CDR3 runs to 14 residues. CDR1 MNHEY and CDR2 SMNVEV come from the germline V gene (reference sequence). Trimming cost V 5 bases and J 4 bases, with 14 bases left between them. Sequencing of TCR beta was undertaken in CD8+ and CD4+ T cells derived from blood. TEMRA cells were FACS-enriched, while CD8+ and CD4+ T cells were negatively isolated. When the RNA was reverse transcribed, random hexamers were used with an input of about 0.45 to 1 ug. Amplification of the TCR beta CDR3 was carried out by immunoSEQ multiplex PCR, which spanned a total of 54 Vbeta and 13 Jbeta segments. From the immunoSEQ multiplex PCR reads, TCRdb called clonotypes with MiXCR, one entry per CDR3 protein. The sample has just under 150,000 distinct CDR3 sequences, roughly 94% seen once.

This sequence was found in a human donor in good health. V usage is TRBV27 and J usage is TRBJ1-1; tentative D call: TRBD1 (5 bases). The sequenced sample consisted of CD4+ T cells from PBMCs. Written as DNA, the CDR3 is TGTGCCAGCAGTCGAGCCGGGGACGGCACTGAAGCTTTCTTT. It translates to CASSRAGDGTEAFF.